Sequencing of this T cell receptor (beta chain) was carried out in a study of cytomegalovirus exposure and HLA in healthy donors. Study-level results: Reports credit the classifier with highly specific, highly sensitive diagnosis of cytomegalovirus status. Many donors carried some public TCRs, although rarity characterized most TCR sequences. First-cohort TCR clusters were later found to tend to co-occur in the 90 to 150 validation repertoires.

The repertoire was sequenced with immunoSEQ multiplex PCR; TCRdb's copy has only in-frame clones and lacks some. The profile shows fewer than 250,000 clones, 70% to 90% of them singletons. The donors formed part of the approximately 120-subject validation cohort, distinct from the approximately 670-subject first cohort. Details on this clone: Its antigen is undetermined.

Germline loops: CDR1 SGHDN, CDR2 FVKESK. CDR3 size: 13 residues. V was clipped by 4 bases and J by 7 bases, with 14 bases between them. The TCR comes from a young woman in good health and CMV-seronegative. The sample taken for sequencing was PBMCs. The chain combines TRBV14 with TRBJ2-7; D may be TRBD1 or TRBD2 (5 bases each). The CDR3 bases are TGTGCCAGCAGCCGAGGGACGGGCCTTGAGCAGTACTTC. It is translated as CASSRGTGLEQYF.